Listed below are T cell receptor beta chains from one sample, sequenced in a study of cytomegalovirus exposure and HLA in healthy donors. Profiling relied on immunoSEQ multiplex PCR, and the TCRdb table lists in-frame clones only, not all of them. The data show some 140,000 clones, roughly 77% seen once. The material sequenced was PBMCs. The receptors were gathered from a man aged 30 to 45 in good health. Each CDR3 is given with its conserved first and last residue. The D gene is left open where the match is weak. A clone size is listed for some rows: how often the clone was seen (once, few, many), or a class if it is expanded.

j_call d_call cdr3_length clone_size v_call cdr3_aa cdr3_nt
TRBJ2-5 NA 15 NA TRBV14 CASSQEARLQETQYF TGTGCCAGCAGCCAAGAGGCTAGATTGCAAGAGACCCAGTACTTC
TRBJ1-1 NA 15 NA TRBV7-9 CASSSIRGGDTEAFF TGTGCCAGCAGTTCAATTCGAGGGGGGGACACTGAAGCTTTCTTT
TRBJ1-1 NA 15 NA TRBV28 CASSRLQGIATEAFF TGTGCCAGCAGCCGTCTCCAGGGGATAGCCACTGAAGCTTTCTTT
TRBJ2-3 TRBD1 15 NA TRBV5-1 CASDLGQRNTDTQYF TGCGCCAGCGACTTGGGACAGAGAAACACAGATACGCAGTATTTT
TRBJ2-3 NA 14 NA TRBV5-1 CASSLGRSTDTQYF TGCGCCAGCAGCTTGGGGAGGTCAACAGATACGCAGTATTTT
TRBJ2-7 TRBD2 16 NA TRBV27 CASSRLGTSGSYEQYF TGTGCCAGCAGCCGCCTTGGGACTAGCGGGAGTTACGAGCAGTACTTC
TRBJ2-5 TRBD1 14 few TRBV6-1 CASRPGQGAETQYF TGTGCCAGCAGGCCGGGACAGGGAGCAGAGACCCAGTACTTC
TRBJ2-5 NA 15 NA TRBV6-5 CASSYRGFGEETQYF TGTGCCAGCAGTTATAGAGGGTTTGGGGAAGAGACCCAGTACTTC
TRBJ2-7 TRBD2 15 NA TRBV5-6 CASSRGLAGVGEQYF TGTGCCAGCAGCCGGGGACTAGCGGGAGTGGGCGAGCAGTACTTC
TRBJ2-1 NA 16 NA TRBV6-1 CASSEGAWEYNNEQFF TGTGCCAGCAGTGAGGGTGCGTGGGAGTACAACAATGAGCAGTTCTTC
TRBJ1-2 TRBD1 16 few TRBV5-4 CASALDMTGIARGYTF TGTGCCAGCGCCCTGGACATGACAGGGATAGCCCGCGGCTACACCTTC
TRBJ1-1 TRBD1 14 NA TRBV7-3 CASSLNPGQGQAFF TGTGCCAGCAGCCTGAACCCAGGACAGGGGCAAGCTTTCTTT